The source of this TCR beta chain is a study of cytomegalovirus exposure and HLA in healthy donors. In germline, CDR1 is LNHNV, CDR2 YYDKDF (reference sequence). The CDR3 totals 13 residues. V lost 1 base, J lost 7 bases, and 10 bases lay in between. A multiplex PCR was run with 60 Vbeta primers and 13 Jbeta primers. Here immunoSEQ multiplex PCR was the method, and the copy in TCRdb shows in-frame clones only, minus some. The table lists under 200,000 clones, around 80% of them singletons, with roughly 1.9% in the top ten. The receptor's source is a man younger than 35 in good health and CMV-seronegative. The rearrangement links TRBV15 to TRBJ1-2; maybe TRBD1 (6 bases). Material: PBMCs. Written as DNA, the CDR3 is TGTGCCACCAGCAGAGGGGTGGGGGCTGGCTACACCTTC. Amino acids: CATSRGVGAGYTF.